These T cell receptor beta chains were read from a single sample in a study of blood T cell repertoires in COVID-19. Only in-frame clones appear in the TCRdb table, and some are missing; sequencing was by immunoSEQ multiplex PCR. The sample lists approximately 77,000 clones; just over 85% were seen once. The sample comprised peripheral blood. The receptors here all came from a man aged 25-45 years with acute or convalescent COVID-19. The CDR3 runs from the conserved cysteine through the conserved F or W. A D gene is named only where the DNA matches it firmly. The listing skips clone size in some rows; elsewhere it reads once, few, many or a size class.

>TRBJ1-2|TRBV7-9|-|-
TGTGCCAGCAGCTTAGACCTACTTTACTATGGCTACACCTTC
CASSLDLLYYGYTF
>TRBJ1-2|TRBV7-8|-|-
TGTGCCAGCAGCTTAGGTGGGGCGGAATACTATGGCTACACCTTC
CASSLGGAEYYGYTF
>TRBJ2-1|TRBV7-9|-|-
TGTGCCAGCAGCTTCCGGTCTACGATTTACAATGAGCAGTTCTTC
CASSFRSTIYNEQFF
>TRBJ2-3|TRBV18|-|-
TGTGCCAGCTCACTAACCCACAGCCGGAGCACAGATACGCAGTATTTT
CASSLTHSRSTDTQYF
>TRBJ2-1|TRBV4-2|-|-
TGTGCCAGCAGCCAAGTGTCTGTGGGCGACATGGATGAGCAGTTCTTC
CASSQVSVGDMDEQFF
>TRBJ1-2|TRBV19|TRBD1|-
TGTGCCAGTACCCCGAAAAGGTGGGGACAGGGACGTGGATATGGCTACACCTTC
CASTPKRWGQGRGYGYTF
>TRBJ2-2|TRBV5-4|TRBD2|-
TGTGCCAGCAGCTTGGCGCGGGGGGGCCGTACCGGGGAGCTGTTTTTT
CASSLARGGRTGELFF
>TRBJ2-3|TRBV4-3|TRBD1|-
TGCGCCAGCAGCCAAGATGGACGGACAGGGACAAGCACAGATACGCAGTATTTT
CASSQDGRTGTSTDTQYF
>TRBJ2-5|TRBV2|-|-
TGTGCCAGCAGTGGGGAGAGACAGGCAGAGACCCAGTACTTC
CASSGERQAETQYF
>TRBJ2-1|TRBV7-3|TRBD2|-
TGTGCCAGCAGCTTAGGCGGGAGGGCCGATTACTACAATGAGCAGTTCTTC
CASSLGGRADYYNEQFF
>TRBJ1-6|TRBV19|TRBD1|-
TGTGCCAGTAGGGGCAGGGGGAGCTCACCCCTCCACTTT
CASRGRGSSPLHF
>TRBJ2-1|TRBV5-1|-|once
TGCGCCAGCAGCTTGGTACAGGACAATGAGCAGTTCTTC
CASSLVQDNEQFF
>TRBJ2-3|TRBV20-1|-|-
TGCAGTGCTAGTTCGCGTGGACTCACAGATACGCAGTATTTT
CSASSRGLTDTQYF
>TRBJ2-3|TRBV19|-|-
TGTGCCAGTAGTGTAGGGCCTTTTCGCACAGATACGCAGTATTTT
CASSVGPFRTDTQYF
>TRBJ2-1|TRBV3-1/TRBV3-2|TRBD2|-
TGTGCCAGCAGCCAAGGGCTAGCGGACACCTACAATGAGCAGTTCTTC
CASSQGLADTYNEQFF
>TRBJ2-1|TRBV29-1|-|-
TGCAGCGTTGACAGGGGCTACAATGAGCAGTTCTTC
CSVDRGYNEQFF
>TRBJ1-1|TRBV12-3/TRBV12-4|TRBD1|-
TGTGCCAGCAGTTTTCCAGGGGGCCCCGAAGCTTTCTTT
CASSFPGGPEAFF
>TRBJ2-3|TRBV7-9|TRBD1|few
TGTGCCAGCACCGGGACAGGGAGCACAGATACGCAGTATTTT
CASTGTGSTDTQYF
>TRBJ2-3|TRBV4-2|-|-
TGTGCCAGCAGCCAAGATCGGCGGACTACAGATACGCAGTATTTT
CASSQDRRTTDTQYF
>TRBJ2-7|TRBV5-5|TRBD2|-
TGTGCCAGCGGCCCCTCACGACTAGCGGCCTACGAGCAGTACTTC
CASGPSRLAAYEQYF